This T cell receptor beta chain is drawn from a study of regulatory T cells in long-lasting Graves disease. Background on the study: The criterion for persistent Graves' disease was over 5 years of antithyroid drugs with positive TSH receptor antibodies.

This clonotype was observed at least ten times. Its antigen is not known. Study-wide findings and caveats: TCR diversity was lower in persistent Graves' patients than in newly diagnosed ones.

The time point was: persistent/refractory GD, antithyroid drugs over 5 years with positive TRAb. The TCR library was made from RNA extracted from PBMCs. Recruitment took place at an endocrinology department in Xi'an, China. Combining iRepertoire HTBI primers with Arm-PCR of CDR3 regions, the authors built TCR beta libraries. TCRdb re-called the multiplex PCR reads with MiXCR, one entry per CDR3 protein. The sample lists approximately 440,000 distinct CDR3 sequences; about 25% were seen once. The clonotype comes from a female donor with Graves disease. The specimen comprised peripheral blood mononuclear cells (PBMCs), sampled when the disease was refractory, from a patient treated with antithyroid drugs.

The CDR3 here is CASSPLLDGDYEQYF. In DNA form, the CDR3 reads TGTGCCAGCAGTCCACTCCTGGACGGAGACTACGAGCAGTACTTC. The chain couples TRBV28 to TRBJ2-7; D remains unclear. Per germline, CDR1 MDHEN and CDR2 SYDVKM. The ends were cut back, 5 bases at V and 3 bases at J, with 17 bases in the middle. The CDR3 has 15 amino acids.